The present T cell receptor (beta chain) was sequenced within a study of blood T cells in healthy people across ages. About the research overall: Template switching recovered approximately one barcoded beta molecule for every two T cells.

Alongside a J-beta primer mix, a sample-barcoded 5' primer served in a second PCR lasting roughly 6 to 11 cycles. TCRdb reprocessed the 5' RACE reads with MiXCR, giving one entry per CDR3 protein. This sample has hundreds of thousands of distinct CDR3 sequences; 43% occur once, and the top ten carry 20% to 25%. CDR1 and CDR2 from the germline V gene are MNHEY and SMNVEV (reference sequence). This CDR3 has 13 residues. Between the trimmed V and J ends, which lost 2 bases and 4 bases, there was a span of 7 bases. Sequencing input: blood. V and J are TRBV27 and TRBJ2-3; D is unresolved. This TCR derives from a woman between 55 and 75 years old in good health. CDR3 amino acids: CASSLNSADTQYF. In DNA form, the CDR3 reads TGTGCCAGCAGTTTAAACTCCGCAGATACGCAGTATTTT.